These 7 T cell receptor beta chains were all obtained from the same sample, sequenced in a study of PD-1 blockade in classical Hodgkin lymphoma. Method: immunoSEQ multiplex PCR; TCRdb's copy keeps in-frame clones and lacks some. The profile shows some 63,000 clones, around 90% of them singletons. Every patient experienced relapse after autologous stem cell transplantation, and brentuximab vedotin exposure varied. Sequenced here: peripheral blood mononuclear cells (PBMCs), sampled at baseline. These receptors all stem from a human donor with classical Hodgkin lymphoma.

The genes are TRBV27 and TRBJ2-6; D ambiguous. V was trimmed by 3 bases and J by 4 bases, leaving 4 bases between them. The CDR3 is made up of 13 amino acids. CDR1 is MNHEY and CDR2 is SMNVEV in the germline V gene (reference sequence). The CDR3 loop reads CASSFPGANVLTF. The CDR3 nucleotides read TGTGCCAGCAGTTTTCCCGGGGCCAACGTCCTGACTTTC.

The chain joins TRBV28 to TRBJ2-7; D is ambiguous. Trimming shortened V by 5 bases and J by 4 bases, and 6 bases separated the two germline ends. Germline loops: CDR1 MDHEN, CDR2 SYDVKM. CDR3 length equals 11 residues. The CDR3 protein is CASSDLYEQYF. The CDR3 coding sequence is TGTGCCAGCAGTGACCTTTACGAGCAGTACTTC.

The chain has TRBV2 and TRBJ1-2; 7 bases are a match to TRBD1. Germline trimming cut 6 bases from V and 14 bases from J; bases unmatched to any gene: 15. This CDR3 is 13 amino acids long. Germline loops: CDR1 SNHLY, CDR2 FYNNEI. CDR3 DNA sequence: TGTGCCAGCAGGGTCTGGGACAGCGCTCCTATTACCTTC. Translating it yields CASRVWDSAPITF.

The J gene is TRBJ2-5, the V gene TRBV7-2; D may be TRBD1 (5 bases). Germline assignment: CDR1 SGHTA and CDR2 FQGNSA. The CDR3 has 13 residues. V lost 3 bases to trimming and J lost 3 bases, with 8 bases between them. CDR3: CASSFVREETQYF. CDR3 nucleotides: TGTGCCAGCAGCTTCGTCAGGGAAGAGACCCAGTACTTC. The full variable domain, rest sourced from reference TRBV7-2 and TRBJ2-5, is GAGVSQSPSNKVTEKGKDVELRCDPISGHTALYWYRQSLGQGLEFLIYFQGNSAPDKSGLPSDRFSAERTGGSVSTLTIQRTQQEDSAVYLCASSFVREETQYFGPGTRLLVL.

The chain combines TRBV6-6 with TRBJ2-1; 11 nucleotides align to TRBD2. The CDR3 totals 16 residues. Germline trimming cut 5 bases from V and 0 bases from J; bases unmatched to any gene: 3. CDR1 and CDR2 (germline): MNHNY, SVGAGI (reference sequence). CDR3 region: CASSIAGGLSYNEQFF. The CDR3 coding sequence is TGTGCCAGCAGTATAGCGGGGGGGCTCTCCTACAATGAGCAGTTCTTC.

The chain recombines TRBV6-5 with TRBJ2-7; D is uncertain. This CDR3 is built from 13 residues. Germline CDR1 MNHEY, CDR2 SVGAGI. The ends were cut back, 4 bases at V and 3 bases at J, with 10 bases in the middle. The CDR3 reads CASSLGQFYEQYF. The CDR3 DNA reads as TGTGCCAGCAGTTTGGGCCAATTCTACGAGCAGTACTTC.

V is TRBV5-1 and J is TRBJ2-1; 12 bases agree with TRBD2. V lost 4 bases to trimming and J lost 4 bases; unmatched junction nucleotides: 0. This CDR3 is built from 14 residues. Germline loops: CDR1 SGHRS, CDR2 YFSETQ. The DNA of the CDR3 is TGCGCCAGCAGCGGGACTAGCGGGTACAATGAGCAGTTCTTC. It is translated as CASSGTSGYNEQFF.